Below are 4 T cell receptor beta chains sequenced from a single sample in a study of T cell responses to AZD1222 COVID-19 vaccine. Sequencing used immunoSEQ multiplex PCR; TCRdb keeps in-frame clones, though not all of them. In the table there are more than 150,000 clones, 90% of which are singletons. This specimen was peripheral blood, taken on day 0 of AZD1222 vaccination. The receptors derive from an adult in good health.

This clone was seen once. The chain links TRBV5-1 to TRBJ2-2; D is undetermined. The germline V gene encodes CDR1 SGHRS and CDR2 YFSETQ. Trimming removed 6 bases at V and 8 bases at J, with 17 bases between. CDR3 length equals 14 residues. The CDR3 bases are TGCGCCAGCACCCCACCCAGCCCAGCTGGGGAGCTGTTTTTT. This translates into CASTPPSPAGELFF.

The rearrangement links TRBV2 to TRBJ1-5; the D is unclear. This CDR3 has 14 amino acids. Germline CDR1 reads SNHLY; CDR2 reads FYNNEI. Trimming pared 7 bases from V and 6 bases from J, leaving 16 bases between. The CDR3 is CASTKDAAGQPQHF. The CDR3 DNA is TGTGCCAGCACCAAGGACGCTGCGGGTCAGCCCCAGCATTTT. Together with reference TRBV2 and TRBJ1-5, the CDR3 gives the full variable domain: EPEVTQTPSHQVTQMGQEVILRCVPISNHLYFYWYRQILGQKVEFLVSFYNNEISEKSEIFDDQFSVERPDGSNFTLKIRSTKLEDSAMYFCASTKDAAGQPQHFGDGTRLSIL.

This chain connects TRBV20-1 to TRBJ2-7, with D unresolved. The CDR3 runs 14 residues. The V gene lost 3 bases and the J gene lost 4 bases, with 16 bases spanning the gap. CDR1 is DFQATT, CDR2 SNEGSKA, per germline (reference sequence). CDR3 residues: CSASPRDMQYEQYF. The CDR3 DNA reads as TGCAGTGCTAGTCCCCGCGACATGCAATACGAGCAGTACTTC.

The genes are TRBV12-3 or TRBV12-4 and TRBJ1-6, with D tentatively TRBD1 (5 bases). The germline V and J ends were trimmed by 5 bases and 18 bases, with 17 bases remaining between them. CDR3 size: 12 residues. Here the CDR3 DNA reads TGTGCCAGCAGTAAGCGGACGGGACGACCCCACTTT. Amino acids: CASSKRTGRPHF.